The 21 T cell receptor beta chains reported below all come from one sample, sequenced in a study of blood T cell repertoires in COVID-19. TCRdb keeps only in-frame clones here, not all; method: immunoSEQ multiplex PCR. The repertoire has 150,000 or so clones, about 86% of them found once; the top ten carry roughly 8.2%. Sequenced material: peripheral blood. The receptors stem from a man in his sixties with acute or convalescent COVID-19.

The chain recombines TRBV15 with TRBJ1-2; 11 bases are a match to TRBD1. V was pared by 1 base and J by 4 bases, with 5 bases of the junction left unmatched. The CDR3 covers 16 residues. Germline CDR1 is LNHNV and CDR2 is YYDKDF (reference sequence). The CDR3 coding sequence is TGTGCCACCAGCAGAGGGACAGGGGGCCGAGTCTATGGCTACACCTTC. Translated, it gives CATSRGTGGRVYGYTF.

V gene TRBV28 combines with J gene TRBJ2-1, with TRBD2 matching over 9 bases. Looked up from germline, CDR1 is MDHEN and CDR2 is SYDVKM. V lost 11 bases, J lost 4 bases, and 6 bases stayed unmatched. The CDR3 totals 13 residues. The CDR3 sequence: CAGAGGRYNEQFF. Here the CDR3 DNA reads TGTGCCGGAGCGGGAGGAAGGTACAATGAGCAGTTCTTC.

This clone was observed a few times. This rearrangement joins TRBV6-1 to TRBJ1-5; TRBD1 matches 9 bases. Trimming took 0 bases from V and 13 from J; bases not matched to a gene: 7. CDR3 length: 14 amino acids. Germline V gene sequence: CDR1 MNHNS, CDR2 SASEGT. The CDR3 here is CASSEALTGGRQHF. Written as DNA, the CDR3 is TGTGCCAGCAGTGAAGCGTTAACAGGGGGCAGACAGCATTTT.

About this clone itself: This specimen includes other DNA sequences encoding the same CDR3. The chain combines TRBV28 with TRBJ1-1; unclear D gene. The CDR3 is 11 amino acids. V lost 3 bases to trimming and J lost 5 bases, with 4 bases between them. CDR1 and CDR2 (germline): MDHEN, SYDVKM. The CDR3 protein is CASSLRTEAFF. DNA of the CDR3: TGTGCCAGCAGTTTGAGGACTGAAGCTTTCTTT. Based on the CDR3 plus reference TRBV28 and TRBJ1-1, the full variable domain is DVKVTQSSRYLVKRTGEKVFLECVQDMDHENMFWYRQDPGLGLRLIYFSYDVKMKEKGDIPEGYSVSREKKERFSLILESASTNQTSMYLCASSLRTEAFFGQGTRLTVV.

The rearrangement links TRBV5-4 to TRBJ2-2; D not resolved. Germline V gene data show CDR1 as SGHNT and CDR2 as YYREEE (reference sequence). This CDR3 comprises 16 residues. V lost 1 base and J lost 0, with 10 bases in between. The CDR3 nucleotides are TGTGCCAGCAGCTTGACAGACCGAGCGAACACCGGGGAGCTGTTTTTT. This translates into CASSLTDRANTGELFF. Full variable domain (outside the CDR3, taken from reference TRBV5-4 and TRBJ2-2): ETGVTQSPTHLIKTRGQQVTLRCSSQSGHNTVSWYQQALGQGPQFIFQYYREEENGRGNFPPRFSGLQFPNYSSELNVNALELDDSALYLCASSLTDRANTGELFFGEGSRLTVL.

This clone was found once. V usage is TRBV11-2 and J usage is TRBJ1-5, with 8 bases fitting TRBD1. The CDR3 runs to 15 residues. V shed 1 base and J 7 bases; nucleotides not matched to a gene: 6. Per germline, CDR1 SGHAT and CDR2 FQNNGV. The CDR3 protein is CASSLGAGGFQPQHF. The CDR3 DNA follows: TGTGCCAGCAGCTTAGGGGCAGGGGGCTTCCAGCCCCAGCATTTT.

The gene calls are TRBV12-5 and TRBJ2-1; D possibly corresponds to TRBD2 (8 bases). CDR3 length: 11 amino acids. Germline lookup yields CDR1 LGHNT and CDR2 FRNRAP. Trimming shortened V by 9 bases and J by 9 bases, and 12 bases separated the two germline ends. The CDR3 region has the DNA TGTGCTAGCGGGAGGGGGCGTGAGCAGTTCTTC. Translated, it gives CASGRGREQFF.

The chain joins TRBV29-1 to TRBJ2-1; TRBD1 might be the D (6 bases). CDR1 and CDR2 (germline): SQVTM, ANQGSEA. CDR3 length: 14 amino acids. Between the trimmed V and J ends, which lost 4 bases and 3 bases, there was a span of 13 bases. DNA for the CDR3: TGCAGCGTTGCAGGGGCGGGTGGCTACAATGAGCAGTTCTTC. As protein: CSVAGAGGYNEQFF.

This chain joins TRBV2 and TRBJ1-2; tentatively, D is TRBD1 (6 bases). Germline assignment: CDR1 SNHLY and CDR2 FYNNEI. V was pared by 4 bases and J by 6 bases, with 18 bases between. This CDR3 has 15 amino acids. This chain's CDR3 is CASSGGNRELDGYTF. In nucleotides, the CDR3 is TGTGCCAGCAGTGGGGGGAACAGGGAATTGGATGGCTACACCTTC.

The gene calls are TRBV2 and TRBJ2-7; D remains ambiguous. CDR3 length: 12 amino acids. Germline lookup yields CDR1 SNHLY and CDR2 FYNNEI. Between the trimmed V and J ends, which lost 4 bases and 5 bases, there was a span of 9 bases. The CDR3 reads CASSVSRDEQYF. DNA of the CDR3: TGTGCCAGCAGTGTATCAAGAGACGAGCAGTACTTC.

J is TRBJ2-5 and V is TRBV30; D is uncertain. V shed 4 bases and J shed 2 bases, with 5 bases lying between them. Per the germline V gene, CDR1 is GTSNPN and CDR2 is SVGIG (reference sequence). The CDR3 is 11 amino acids. The CDR3 DNA reads as TGTGCCTGGACAGAACAAGAGACCCAGTACTTC. As protein: CAWTEQETQYF.

This chain joins TRBV5-1 and TRBJ1-1; weak D call: TRBD1 (6 bases). Trimming shortened V by 2 bases and J by 2 bases, and 13 bases separated the two germline ends. CDR3 length: 15 residues. The germline V gene encodes CDR1 SGHRS and CDR2 YFSETQ. The CDR3 DNA reads TGCGCCAGCAGCTTCAGGACAGAGGGAAACACTGAAGCTTTCTTT. Translated: CASSFRTEGNTEAFF.

This sequence joins TRBV4-2 and TRBJ2-6; TRBD1 matches 9 bases. Germline trimming cut 0 bases from V and 0 bases from J; bases unmatched to any gene: 6. This CDR3 spans 19 amino acids. Germline assignment: CDR1 LGHNA and CDR2 YNFKEQ. CDR3 loop: CASSQEEMTGGSGANVLTF. DNA for the CDR3: TGTGCCAGCAGCCAAGAGGAAATGACAGGGGGCTCTGGGGCCAACGTCCTGACTTTC.

The chain recombines TRBV5-1 with TRBJ2-3, with 13 bases identical to TRBD2. The V gene's germline CDR1 is SGHRS and CDR2 YFSETQ. V was clipped by 4 bases and J by 4 bases; unmatched bases: 3. This CDR3 contains 15 residues. The CDR3: CASSGTSGASDTQYF. The CDR3 DNA reads as TGCGCCAGCAGCGGGACTAGCGGGGCATCAGATACGCAGTATTTT.

The rearrangement uses TRBV2 and TRBJ1-5; TRBD1 might be the D (5 bases). CDR1 and CDR2 (germline): SNHLY, FYNNEI. The CDR3 runs to 13 residues. V shed 10 bases and J shed 3 bases, with 13 bases lying between them. The CDR3 spells CATHGGANQPQHF. In DNA, the CDR3 is TGTGCCACCCACGGAGGGGCCAATCAGCCCCAGCATTTT.

This clone occurred once. This CDR3 reads CATSTVGGMGDTQYF. The CDR3 DNA reads as TGTGCCACCAGCACGGTAGGAGGCATGGGAGATACGCAGTATTTT. The chain recombines TRBV15 with TRBJ2-3; a possible D gene is TRBD2 (5 bases). The V gene's germline CDR1 is LNHNV and CDR2 YYDKDF (reference sequence). The CDR3 is 15 amino acids. V was clipped by 4 bases and J by 5 bases, with 16 bases between them.

The gene calls are TRBV4-1 and TRBJ2-2; 9 bases agree with TRBD2. V trimming: 4 bases; J trimming: 4 bases; junction bases outside the gene matches: 10. Germline V gives CDR1 MGHRA, CDR2 YSYEKL. The CDR3 consists of 17 residues. CDR3 coding DNA: TGCGCCAGCAGCCCCCTCGGGGAAGCGGGAGGCACCGGGGAGCTGTTTTTT. Its protein product is CASSPLGEAGGTGELFF.

This clone was found a few times. The chain uses TRBV19 and TRBJ1-5; D is undetermined. Germline V gene sequence: CDR1 LNHDA, CDR2 SQIVND (reference sequence). CDR3 length equals 15 residues. V lost 2 bases and J lost 3, with 11 bases in between. CDR3 sequence: CASSILGPPNQPQHF. DNA of the CDR3: TGTGCCAGTAGTATACTTGGGCCTCCCAATCAGCCCCAGCATTTT.

The J gene is TRBJ1-3, the V gene TRBV5-1, with D maybe TRBD1 (5 bases). The CDR3 is 17 amino acids. Germline assignment: CDR1 SGHRS and CDR2 YFSETQ. Trimming stripped 2 bases from V and 0 bases from J, with 15 bases between. CDR3 protein: CASSLNPSGGSGNTIYF. The DNA of the CDR3 is TGCGCCAGCAGCTTAAACCCCTCGGGGGGCTCTGGAAACACCATATATTTT.

The chain joins TRBV27 to TRBJ2-7, with TRBD1 identical over 8 bases. The J segment lost 4 bases and the V segment lost 3 bases, leaving 14 bases of the junction unmatched. There are 17 residues in the CDR3. Per germline, CDR1 MNHEY and CDR2 SMNVEV (reference sequence). The CDR3 loop is CASSFRRARGLLYEQYF. CDR3 nucleotides: TGTGCCAGCAGTTTCCGACGGGCCAGGGGGCTTCTTTACGAGCAGTACTTC.

The chain joins TRBV6-5 to TRBJ2-5; the match to TRBD1 covers 7 bases. Germline CDR1 and CDR2: MNHEY and SVGAGI. V trimming: 7 bases; J trimming: 1 base; junction bases outside the gene matches: 3. The CDR3 runs 13 residues. For the CDR3, the DNA is TGTGCCAGCACTAGGGACAGCCAAGAGACCCAGTACTTC. Its translation: CASTRDSQETQYF.